Listed below are T cell receptor beta chains from one sample, sequenced in a study of CD8 T cells in ankylosing spondylitis. One entry per CDR3 protein, called by TCRdb with MiXCR from the 5' RACE reads. The sample carries roughly 160,000 distinct CDR3 sequences, around 10% recorded once. The specimen sequenced was blood, either unsorted or a sorted T cell fraction (not recorded which). The receptors shown here come from a male donor with ankylosing spondylitis or in good health (not recorded which). Each CDR3 is given without its conserved first and last residue. The D gene is left open where the match is weak.

v_call: TRBV10-3; j_call: TRBJ2-1; d_call: NA; cdr3_aa: AISTGTDVYNEQF
v_call: TRBV7-9; j_call: TRBJ2-7; d_call: NA; cdr3_aa: ASSSVGGLYEQY
v_call: TRBV6-1; j_call: TRBJ1-3; d_call: TRBD1; cdr3_aa: ASTRTGSGNTIY
v_call: TRBV5-1; j_call: TRBJ1-3; d_call: NA; cdr3_aa: ASSSSYGASLVGNTIY
v_call: TRBV12-3/TRBV12-4; j_call: TRBJ1-2; d_call: NA; cdr3_aa: ASSLSPQDTYGYT
v_call: TRBV6-1; j_call: TRBJ2-7; d_call: NA; cdr3_aa: ASSRRIQGNEQY
v_call: TRBV2; j_call: TRBJ2-2; d_call: TRBD1; cdr3_aa: ASGDRAAGELF
v_call: TRBV7-9; j_call: TRBJ1-2; d_call: NA; cdr3_aa: ASSLGRSYGYT
v_call: TRBV20-1; j_call: TRBJ1-4; d_call: NA; cdr3_aa: SALPVGRATNEKLF
v_call: TRBV20-1; j_call: TRBJ2-4; d_call: NA; cdr3_aa: SASAGRVLNIQY
v_call: TRBV6-1; j_call: TRBJ2-5; d_call: NA; cdr3_aa: ASRSLAGQETQY
v_call: TRBV5-1; j_call: TRBJ2-3; d_call: NA; cdr3_aa: ASRDGVEVTDTQY
v_call: TRBV5-1; j_call: TRBJ2-1; d_call: TRBD2; cdr3_aa: ASSLRASGPLIYNEQF
v_call: TRBV5-1; j_call: TRBJ2-3; d_call: TRBD2; cdr3_aa: ASGTSGITDTQY
v_call: TRBV3-1; j_call: TRBJ1-2; d_call: NA; cdr3_aa: ASSQDRGIYGYT
v_call: TRBV5-6; j_call: TRBJ2-2; d_call: TRBD2; cdr3_aa: ASTGTSGRAGGELF
v_call: TRBV28; j_call: TRBJ1-2; d_call: TRBD1; cdr3_aa: AIPRGQTGGVGYT
v_call: TRBV10-2; j_call: TRBJ2-1; d_call: NA; cdr3_aa: ASSESIYNEQF
v_call: TRBV27; j_call: TRBJ2-7; d_call: NA; cdr3_aa: ASRPGPGAYEQY
v_call: TRBV5-1; j_call: TRBJ2-3; d_call: NA; cdr3_aa: ASSLVGPRDSNTQY
v_call: TRBV5-1; j_call: TRBJ1-1; d_call: NA; cdr3_aa: ASGLAAGPPMNTEAF
v_call: TRBV11-2; j_call: TRBJ1-3; d_call: NA; cdr3_aa: ASSRPGLGNTIY
v_call: TRBV29-1; j_call: TRBJ1-5; d_call: TRBD1; cdr3_aa: SVGQGNNQSQH
v_call: TRBV5-6; j_call: TRBJ1-2; d_call: NA; cdr3_aa: ASSLGGTGYT
v_call: TRBV3-1; j_call: TRBJ1-3; d_call: NA; cdr3_aa: ASSQWGSAGNTIY
v_call: TRBV18; j_call: TRBJ2-2; d_call: NA; cdr3_aa: VSSPVQNTGELF
v_call: TRBV20-1; j_call: TRBJ1-2; d_call: NA; cdr3_aa: SATGTLEDYGYT
v_call: TRBV7-6; j_call: TRBJ2-7; d_call: TRBD2; cdr3_aa: ASSLGLDNEQY
v_call: TRBV7-8; j_call: TRBJ1-4; d_call: NA; cdr3_aa: ASSLDGGVEKLF
v_call: TRBV7-9; j_call: TRBJ2-3; d_call: TRBD2; cdr3_aa: ASSSHPTSGTDTQY
v_call: TRBV7-9; j_call: TRBJ1-1; d_call: NA; cdr3_aa: ASSYPSVEAF
v_call: TRBV20-1; j_call: TRBJ2-5; d_call: TRBD2; cdr3_aa: SAQRGTAGEKETQY
v_call: TRBV20-1; j_call: TRBJ2-1; d_call: TRBD2; cdr3_aa: SARTSAYNEQF
v_call: TRBV12-3/TRBV12-4; j_call: TRBJ1-4; d_call: NA; cdr3_aa: ASSSPSGEKLF
v_call: TRBV3-1; j_call: TRBJ2-3; d_call: NA; cdr3_aa: ASSQEDLDTQY
v_call: TRBV10-2; j_call: TRBJ1-6; d_call: NA; cdr3_aa: ASSEVVYNSPLH
v_call: TRBV28; j_call: TRBJ1-6; d_call: NA; cdr3_aa: ASSSPSQPASLH
v_call: TRBV6-1; j_call: TRBJ1-2; d_call: NA; cdr3_aa: ASTGPDQDYGYT
v_call: TRBV16; j_call: TRBJ2-1; d_call: TRBD1; cdr3_aa: ASSKITGGSYNEQF
v_call: TRBV5-6; j_call: TRBJ2-2; d_call: NA; cdr3_aa: ASSLGLQGRGTGELF
v_call: TRBV5-1; j_call: TRBJ1-2; d_call: NA; cdr3_aa: ASSLAPREDYGYT
v_call: TRBV7-8; j_call: TRBJ2-1; d_call: TRBD1; cdr3_aa: ASSLMGQGYNEQF
v_call: TRBV7-8; j_call: TRBJ2-3; d_call: TRBD2; cdr3_aa: ASSSSSGGAFADTQY